Presented here are 27 T cell receptor beta chains from one specimen sequenced in a study of blood T cells in healthy people across ages. Sample-barcoded 5' priming and a J-beta primer mix drove a second PCR of 7 to 11 cycles. TCRdb reanalysed the 5' RACE reads using MiXCR and keeps one entry per CDR3 protein. The data hold about 800,000 distinct CDR3 sequences, with around 25% observed a single time. The sample was also reused in another study, on T cells of mothers and their children.

Sequencing used blood. These TCRs come from a boy aged 5-17 years in good health.

This clonotype was detected only a few times. This sequence joins TRBV20-1 and TRBJ2-2, with D perhaps matching TRBD1 or TRBD2 (6 bases each). The germline V gene encodes CDR1 DFQATT and CDR2 SNEGSKA (reference sequence). V lost 6 bases and J 5 bases, leaving 16 bases between the germline ends. CDR3 length equals 14 residues. The CDR3 DNA sequence: TGCAGTGCCTTACGGGGGCCGAGAACCGGGGAGCTGTTTTTT. Encoded protein: CSALRGPRTGELFF.

This chain's CDR3 is CASSLGENTGANQPQHF. DNA for the CDR3: TGTGCCAGCAGCTTGGGCGAAAACACGGGGGCGAATCAGCCCCAGCATTTT. The chain has TRBV7-6 and TRBJ1-5; TRBD1 is a possible D gene (6 bases). Germline CDR1 and CDR2: SGHVS and FNYEAQ. V shed 3 bases and J shed 4 bases, with 19 bases lying between them. The CDR3 contains 17 residues.

This clonotype was seen only a few times. The chain uses TRBV4-3 and TRBJ1-1; D is undetermined. Trimming cost V 0 bases and J 3 bases, with 5 bases left between them. The CDR3 extends over 13 amino acids. CDR1 is LGHNA, CDR2 YSLEER, per germline. CDR3 amino acids: CASSQDPDTEAFF. CDR3 DNA sequence: TGCGCCAGCAGCCAAGATCCCGACACTGAAGCTTTCTTT.

The chain has TRBV18 and TRBJ1-4; D remains unclear. Trimming pared 2 bases from V and 3 bases from J, leaving 4 bases between. Germline CDR1 reads KGHSH; CDR2 reads LQKENI. This CDR3 is 13 amino acids long. CDR3 sequence reads: CASSPSANEKLFF. CDR3 coding DNA: TGTGCCAGCTCACCATCGGCTAATGAAAAACTGTTTTTT.

The chain's CDR3 is CASLGASGGGPQYF. CDR3 nucleotides: TGTGCCAGCCTTGGGGCTAGCGGGGGCGGACCGCAGTACTTC. The chain is built from TRBV12-3 or TRBV12-4 and TRBJ2-1; the match to TRBD2 covers 10 bases. The J call is uncertain, as TRBJ2-7 better fits the DNA end. This CDR3 has 14 amino acids.

The V gene is TRBV4-1, the J gene TRBJ2-3; 8 bases agree with TRBD2. Looked up from germline, CDR1 is MGHRA and CDR2 is YSYEKL. The CDR3 extends over 15 amino acids. V lost 1 base and J lost 1; bases outside the gene matches: 1. The CDR3 loop is CASSQGAGGTDTQYF. For the CDR3, the DNA is TGCGCCAGCAGCCAAGGAGCGGGGGGCACAGATACGCAGTATTTT.

This clonotype was seen a few times. The V and J genes are TRBV12-3 or TRBV12-4 and TRBJ2-1; 7 nucleotides align to TRBD2. V shed 5 bases and J 8 bases; nucleotides not matched to a gene: 15. The CDR3 spans 16 residues. The CDR3 bases are TGTGCCAGCAGTCCGATCGACCCGACTAGCTTCCATGAGCAGTTCTTC. Its protein product is CASSPIDPTSFHEQFF.

V usage is TRBV10-3 and J usage is TRBJ1-2, with TRBD1 matching 7 bases. V shed 4 bases, J shed 9 bases, and the junction held 8 bases outside the gene matches. CDR1 and CDR2 (germline): ENHRY, SYGVKD. The length of the CDR3 is 13 residues. The CDR3 is CAISAGQGERYTF. The CDR3 DNA follows: TGTGCCATCAGTGCGGGGCAGGGGGAGCGCTACACCTTC.

This clonotype occurred many times. The gene calls are TRBV5-5 and TRBJ2-2; D gene unclear. Per germline, CDR1 SGHKS and CDR2 YYEKEE (reference sequence). V lost 0 bases, J lost 4 bases, and 7 bases lay in between. The CDR3 extends over 14 amino acids. Here the CDR3 reads CASSLEGSTGELFF. Written as DNA, the CDR3 is TGTGCCAGCAGCTTGGAGGGTTCCACCGGGGAGCTGTTTTTT.

This chain uses TRBV4-1 with TRBJ2-1; either TRBD1 or TRBD2 may fit D (5 bases each). Germline CDR1 is MGHRA and CDR2 is YSYEKL. V lost 0 bases to trimming and J lost 2 bases, with 8 bases between them. There are 15 residues in the CDR3. CDR3 protein: CASSQDGATYNEQFF. The CDR3 region has the DNA TGCGCCAGCAGCCAAGACGGGGCTACCTACAATGAGCAGTTCTTC.

V usage is TRBV29-1 and J usage is TRBJ1-2; tentatively, D is TRBD1 (6 bases). Germline loops: CDR1 SQVTM, CDR2 ANQGSEA. CDR3 length: 11 residues. Trimming took 3 bases from V and 9 from J, leaving 11 bases between them. The CDR3 region is CSVDAGVSYTF. The CDR3 DNA is TGCAGCGTTGACGCAGGGGTGAGCTACACCTTC.

This clonotype was seen a few times. This chain links TRBV24-1 with TRBJ1-2; maybe TRBD1 (5 bases). Germline V gene lookup returns CDR1 KGHDR and CDR2 SFDVKD. The CDR3 consists of 15 residues. The V and J ends lost 3 bases and 8 bases respectively, with 18 bases between them. The CDR3 sequence: CATSDVGAETWGYTF. The CDR3 DNA reads as TGTGCCACCAGTGATGTCGGGGCAGAGACGTGGGGCTACACCTTC.

This chain joins TRBV10-3 and TRBJ2-3; no clear D. The V gene lost 10 bases and the J gene lost 0 bases, with 14 bases spanning the gap. CDR1 and CDR2 (germline): ENHRY, SYGVKD. This CDR3 has 14 amino acids. The CDR3 protein is CASRLGSSTDTQYF. The CDR3 DNA follows: TGTGCCAGCCGGCTAGGATCTAGCACAGATACGCAGTATTTT.

This clonotype was counted a few times. The rearrangement joins TRBV10-3 to TRBJ1-5; D perhaps matches TRBD1 (5 bases). Trimming pared 0 bases from V and 0 bases from J, leaving 6 bases between. Germline values: CDR1 ENHRY, CDR2 SYGVKD. The CDR3 has 15 amino acids. The CDR3 sequence: CAISESGGSNQPQHF. CDR3 bases: TGTGCCATCAGTGAGTCTGGGGGTAGCAATCAGCCCCAGCATTTT.

The chain employs TRBV20-1 and TRBJ2-5; 9 bases are a match to TRBD2. V lost 0 bases to trimming and J lost 3 bases; unmatched junction nucleotides: 5. The CDR3 spans 15 residues. Germline V gene sequence: CDR1 DFQATT, CDR2 SNEGSKA (reference sequence). For the CDR3, the DNA is TGCAGTGCTAGAGATCGGGCTAGCGGGAAAGAGACCCAGTACTTC. Translated, it gives CSARDRASGKETQYF.

The table lists this clonotype with a few counts. The V call is TRBV12-3 or TRBV12-4, the J call TRBJ1-2; D is unclear. The V end lost 7 bases, the J end lost 3 bases, and 9 bases lay between the germline ends. CDR3 size: 12 residues. CDR3: CASNLGHYGYTF. The CDR3 DNA follows: TGTGCCAGCAACCTAGGGCACTATGGCTACACCTTC.

This clonotype was observed a few times. V usage is TRBV25-1 and J usage is TRBJ1-1, with D perhaps TRBD1 (5 bases). In germline, CDR1 is MGHDK, CDR2 SYGVNS. The CDR3 totals 16 residues. V gave up 4 bases and J gave up 0 bases, with 15 bases separating them. In DNA form, the CDR3 reads TGTGCCAGCAGTGGAAGCAGGGTAATAATGAACACTGAAGCTTTCTTT. It yields the protein CASSGSRVIMNTEAFF.

This clonotype showed up just a few times. The chain joins TRBV15 to TRBJ2-5; TRBD1 might be the D (6 bases). Looked up from germline, CDR1 is LNHNV and CDR2 is YYDKDF (reference sequence). This CDR3 has 15 residues. The V gene lost 2 bases and the J gene lost 4 bases, with 14 bases spanning the gap. The CDR3 loop reads CATSRSGQTGETQYF. The CDR3 DNA is TGTGCCACCAGCAGATCCGGACAGACGGGAGAGACCCAGTACTTC.

V and J are TRBV12-3 or TRBV12-4 and TRBJ1-1; 7 bases are a match to TRBD1. V gave up 5 bases and J gave up 2 bases; unmatched junction bases: 8. The CDR3 sequence is 15 residues long. In DNA, the CDR3 is TGTGCCAGCAGTAGGGGGCCAGGGGGAAACACTGAAGCTTTCTTT. Its protein is CASSRGPGGNTEAFF.

This chain links TRBV12-3 or TRBV12-4 with TRBJ1-1, with D hard to call. Deletions cut 1 base from V and 0 bases from J, with 12 bases between. The CDR3 covers 16 residues. The CDR3: CASSLDGSVMNTEAFF. In DNA, the CDR3 is TGTGCCAGCAGTTTAGATGGATCAGTAATGAACACTGAAGCTTTCTTT.

The J gene is TRBJ1-2, the V gene TRBV7-2; D gene ambiguous. The length of the CDR3 is 12 residues. V lost 1 base, J lost 7 bases, and 7 bases lay in between. Looked up from germline, CDR1 is SGHTA and CDR2 is FQGNSA. The DNA of the CDR3 is TGTGCCAGCAGCTTAGAGGGTACTGGCTACACCTTC. Protein: CASSLEGTGYTF.

The sample holds a few counts of this clonotype. J is TRBJ1-2 and V is TRBV10-3; TRBD1 is a possible D gene (6 bases). V lost 3 bases and J lost 4, with 9 bases in between. CDR1 and CDR2 (germline): ENHRY, SYGVKD. The CDR3 spans 13 residues. This CDR3 reads CAISDQGTYGYTF. The CDR3 DNA sequence: TGTGCCATCAGTGATCAGGGGACCTATGGCTACACCTTC.

V is TRBV7-9 and J is TRBJ2-7; maybe TRBD1 (6 bases). This CDR3 has 14 amino acids. Trimming removed 5 bases at V and 2 bases at J, with 13 bases between. Germline CDR1 and CDR2: SEHNR and FQNEAQ (reference sequence). The DNA for the CDR3 is TGTGCCAGCAGCCCACGGGACACTGCCTACGAGCAGTACTTC. As protein: CASSPRDTAYEQYF.

The chain combines TRBV20-1 with TRBJ1-4, with D unclear. The CDR3 has 15 residues. Trimming took off 0 bases at V and 3 bases at J, with 11 bases between the two ends. Germline values: CDR1 DFQATT, CDR2 SNEGSKA (reference sequence). Here the CDR3 reads CSARDPNSPNEKLFF. The CDR3 nucleotides read TGCAGTGCTAGAGATCCGAACTCCCCTAATGAAAAACTGTTTTTT.

This clonotype was seen only a few times. The chain is built from TRBV6-4 and TRBJ2-7; 7 nucleotides match TRBD1. CDR3 length: 17 residues. CDR1 is MRHNA and CDR2 is SNTAGT in the germline V gene. V lost 4 bases and J lost 1; bases outside the gene matches: 13. The CDR3 nucleotides read TGTGCCAGCAGTGGAGACAGGGCACCTCCAAGGTCCTACGAGCAGTACTTC. This gives the protein CASSGDRAPPRSYEQYF.

The V and J genes are TRBV7-2 and TRBJ2-3; 7 positions match TRBD1. V shed 4 bases and J 3 bases; nucleotides not matched to a gene: 7. The CDR3 covers 15 residues. Germline V gene sequence: CDR1 SGHTA, CDR2 FQGNSA. The CDR3 spells CASSSNRGETDTQYF. CDR3 in DNA: TGTGCCAGCAGCTCGAACAGGGGCGAAACAGATACGCAGTATTTT. The full variable domain, completed using reference TRBV7-2 and TRBJ2-3, is GAGVSQSPSNKVTEKGKDVELRCDPISGHTALYWYRQSLGQGLEFLIYFQGNSAPDKSGLPSDRFSAERTGGSVSTLTIQRTQQEDSAVYLCASSSNRGETDTQYFGPGTRLTVL.

This clonotype was seen only a few times. The gene calls are TRBV27 and TRBJ2-3; 11 bases are a match to TRBD2. The CDR3 length is 17 residues. CDR1 is MNHEY and CDR2 is SMNVEV in the germline V gene (reference sequence). J gave up 2 bases and V 7 bases, and 11 bases lay outside the gene matches. CDR3 amino acids: CASKRRGSGGATDTQYF. In DNA form, the CDR3 reads TGTGCCAGCAAACGGAGGGGTAGCGGGGGGGCCACAGATACGCAGTATTTT.